The entry below gives a single TCR beta chain sequence along with its context. V was cut by 6 bases and J by 3 bases, with 3 bases left in between. Germline-derived CDR1 and CDR2 are KGHSH and LQKENI. The CDR3 extends over 11 amino acids. The repertoire was sequenced with immunoSEQ multiplex PCR; TCRdb's copy has only in-frame clones and lacks some. The sample contains some 500,000 clones, approximately 92% of which appear only once. This record comes from a study of Ad26.COV2.S vaccination and SARS-CoV-2 variants. Looking at the study overall: Each vaccinee took Ad26.COV2.S intramuscularly, once or twice 56 days apart.

Documented treatment: about 20 received Ad26.COV2.S at low or high dose, single or two shots; several received placebo; per-sample allocation not given. Sampling happened 63 days after the first vaccine or placebo injection. The TCR comes from a person between 18 and 60 years old who received the Ad26.COV2.S COVID-19 vaccine or a placebo. The sample here was peripheral blood, taken in a trial of Ad26.COV2.S vaccine versus placebo. This chain joins TRBV18 and TRBJ1-5; no clear D. DNA for the CDR3: TGTGCCAGCTCGCTCAATCAGCCCCAGCATTTT. It specifies CASSLNQPQHF.